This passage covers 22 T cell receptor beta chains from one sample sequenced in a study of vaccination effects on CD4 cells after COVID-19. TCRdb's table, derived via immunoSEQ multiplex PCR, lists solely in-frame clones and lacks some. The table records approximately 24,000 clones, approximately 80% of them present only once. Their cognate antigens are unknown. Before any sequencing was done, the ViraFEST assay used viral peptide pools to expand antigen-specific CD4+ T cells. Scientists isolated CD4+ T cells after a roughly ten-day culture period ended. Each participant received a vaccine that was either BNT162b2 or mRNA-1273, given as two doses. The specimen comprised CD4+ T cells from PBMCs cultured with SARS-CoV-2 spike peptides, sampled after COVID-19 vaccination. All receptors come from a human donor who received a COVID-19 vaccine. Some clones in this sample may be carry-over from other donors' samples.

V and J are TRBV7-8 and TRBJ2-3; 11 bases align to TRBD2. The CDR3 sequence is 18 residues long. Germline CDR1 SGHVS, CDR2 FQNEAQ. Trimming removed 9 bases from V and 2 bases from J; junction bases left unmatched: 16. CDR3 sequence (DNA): TGTGCCAGTACTACGCTAGCGGGGGGCTTTACCGTCACAGATACGCAGTATTTT. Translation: CASTTLAGGFTVTDTQYF.

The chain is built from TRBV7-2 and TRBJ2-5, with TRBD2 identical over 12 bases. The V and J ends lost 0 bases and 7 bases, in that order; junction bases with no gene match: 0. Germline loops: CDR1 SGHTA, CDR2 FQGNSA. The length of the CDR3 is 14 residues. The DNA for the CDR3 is TGTGCCAGCAGCTTAGCACTAGCGGGGGGGACCCAGTACTTC. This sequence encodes CASSLALAGGTQYF.

As DNA, the CDR3 is TGTGCCAGCAGCGGTAGGTGGGATGAGCAGTTCTTC. This gives the protein CASSGRWDEQFF. The rearrangement joins TRBV5-4 to TRBJ2-1; no clear D gene. CDR3 length equals 12 residues. Trimming removed 4 bases at V and 8 bases at J, with 10 bases between. Looked up from germline, CDR1 is SGHNT and CDR2 is YYREEE (reference sequence). The variable domain in full, with the rest retrieved from reference TRBV5-4 and TRBJ2-1, is ETGVTQSPTHLIKTRGQQVTLRCSSQSGHNTVSWYQQALGQGPQFIFQYYREEENGRGNFPPRFSGLQFPNYSSELNVNALELDDSALYLCASSGRWDEQFFGPGTRLTVL.

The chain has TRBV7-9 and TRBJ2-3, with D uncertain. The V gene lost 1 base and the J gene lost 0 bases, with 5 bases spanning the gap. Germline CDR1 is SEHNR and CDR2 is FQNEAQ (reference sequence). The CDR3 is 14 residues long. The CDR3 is CASSLGSSTDTQYF. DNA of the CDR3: TGTGCCAGCAGCTTAGGAAGCAGCACAGATACGCAGTATTTT. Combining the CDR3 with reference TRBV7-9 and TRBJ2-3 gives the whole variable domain DTGVSQNPRHKITKRGQNVTFRCDPISEHNRLYWYRQTLGQGPEFLTYFQNEAQLEKSRLLSDRFSAERPKGSFSTLEIQRTEQGDSAMYLCASSLGSSTDTQYFGPGTRLTVL.

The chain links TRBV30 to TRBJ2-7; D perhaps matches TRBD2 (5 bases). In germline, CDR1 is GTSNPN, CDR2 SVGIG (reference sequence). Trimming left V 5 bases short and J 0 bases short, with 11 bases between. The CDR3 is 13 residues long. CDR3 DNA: TGTGCCTGGGTCGCACGGGGCTCCTACGAGCAGTACGTC. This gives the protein CAWVARGSYEQYV.

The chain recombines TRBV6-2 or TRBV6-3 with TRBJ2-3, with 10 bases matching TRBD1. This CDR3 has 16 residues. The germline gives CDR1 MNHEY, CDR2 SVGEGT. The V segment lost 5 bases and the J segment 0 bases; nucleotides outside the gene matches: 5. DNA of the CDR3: TGTGCCAGCAGTAACGGGGACAGGGGAAGCACAGATACGCAGTATTTT. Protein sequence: CASSNGDRGSTDTQYF.

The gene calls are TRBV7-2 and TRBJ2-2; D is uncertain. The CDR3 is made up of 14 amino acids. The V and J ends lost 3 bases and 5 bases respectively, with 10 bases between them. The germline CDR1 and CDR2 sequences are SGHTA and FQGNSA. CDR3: CASSFGFRTGELFF. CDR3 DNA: TGTGCCAGCAGCTTTGGGTTTAGGACCGGGGAGCTGTTTTTT.

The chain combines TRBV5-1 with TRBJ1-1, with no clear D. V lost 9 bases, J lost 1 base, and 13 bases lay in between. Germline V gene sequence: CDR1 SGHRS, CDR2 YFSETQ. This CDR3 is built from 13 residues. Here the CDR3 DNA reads TGCGCCACCAGATTAGGGCCGAACACTGAAGCTTTCTTT. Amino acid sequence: CATRLGPNTEAFF.

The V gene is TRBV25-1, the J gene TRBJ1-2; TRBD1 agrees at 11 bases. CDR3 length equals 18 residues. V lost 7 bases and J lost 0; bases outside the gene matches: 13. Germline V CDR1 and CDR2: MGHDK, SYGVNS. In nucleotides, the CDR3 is TGTGCCAGCATCCTCAGGACAGGGGGCGCAGGTCCTAACTATGGCTACACCTTC. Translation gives CASILRTGGAGPNYGYTF.

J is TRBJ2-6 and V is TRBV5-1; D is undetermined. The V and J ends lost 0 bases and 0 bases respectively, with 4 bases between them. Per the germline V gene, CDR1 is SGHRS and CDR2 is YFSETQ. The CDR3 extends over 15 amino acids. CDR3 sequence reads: CASSLGDSGANVLTF. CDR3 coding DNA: TGCGCCAGCAGCTTGGGGGACTCTGGGGCCAACGTCCTGACTTTC. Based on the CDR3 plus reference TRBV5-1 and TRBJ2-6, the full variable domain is KAGVTQTPRYLIKTRGQQVTLSCSPISGHRSVSWYQQTPGQGLQFLFEYFSETQRNKGNFPGRFSGRQFSNSRSEMNVSTLELGDSALYLCASSLGDSGANVLTFGAGSRLTVL.

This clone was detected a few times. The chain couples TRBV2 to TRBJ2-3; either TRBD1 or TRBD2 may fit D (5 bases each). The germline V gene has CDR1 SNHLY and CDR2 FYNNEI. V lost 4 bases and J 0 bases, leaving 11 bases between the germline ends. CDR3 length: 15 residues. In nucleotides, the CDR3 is TGTGCCAGCAGTGTTTGGGGGAAAAGCACAGATACGCAGTATTTT. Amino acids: CASSVWGKSTDTQYF.

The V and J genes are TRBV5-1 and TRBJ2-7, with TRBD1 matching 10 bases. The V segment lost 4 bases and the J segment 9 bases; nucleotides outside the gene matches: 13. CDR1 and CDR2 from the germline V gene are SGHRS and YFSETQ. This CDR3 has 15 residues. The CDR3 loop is CASSASGQGGTWQYV. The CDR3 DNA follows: TGCGCCAGCAGCGCCTCTGGACAGGGGGGTACATGGCAGTACGTC.

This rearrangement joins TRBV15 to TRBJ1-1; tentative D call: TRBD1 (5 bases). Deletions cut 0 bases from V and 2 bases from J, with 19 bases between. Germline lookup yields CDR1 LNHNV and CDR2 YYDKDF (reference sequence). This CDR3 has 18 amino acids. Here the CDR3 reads CATSRDGVNGGLNTEAFF. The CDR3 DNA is TGTGCCACCAGCAGAGATGGAGTAAACGGGGGATTAAACACTGAAGCTTTCTTT. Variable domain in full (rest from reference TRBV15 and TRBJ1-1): DAMVIQNPRYQVTQFGKPVTLSCSQTLNHNVMYWYQQKSSQAPKLLFHYYDKDFNNEADTPDNFQSRRPNTSFCFLDIRSPGLGDTAMYLCATSRDGVNGGLNTEAFFGQGTRLTVV.

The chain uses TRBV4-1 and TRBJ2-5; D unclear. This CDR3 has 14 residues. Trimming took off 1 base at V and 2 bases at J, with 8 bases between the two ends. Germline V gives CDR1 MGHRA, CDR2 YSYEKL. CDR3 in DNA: TGCGCCAGCAGCCAAGGCAATCGGCAAGAGACCCAGTACTTC. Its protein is CASSQGNRQETQYF.

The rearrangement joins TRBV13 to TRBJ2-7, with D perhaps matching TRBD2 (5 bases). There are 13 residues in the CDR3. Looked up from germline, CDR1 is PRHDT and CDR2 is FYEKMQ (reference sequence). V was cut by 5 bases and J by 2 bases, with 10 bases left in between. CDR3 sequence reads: CASSRRNTYEQYV. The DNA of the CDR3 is TGTGCCAGCAGCCGGAGGAATACCTACGAGCAGTACGTC.

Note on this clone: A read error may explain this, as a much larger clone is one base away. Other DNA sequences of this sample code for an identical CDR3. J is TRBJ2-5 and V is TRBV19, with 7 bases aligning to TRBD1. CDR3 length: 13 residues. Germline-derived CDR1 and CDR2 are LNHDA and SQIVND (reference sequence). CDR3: CASSWDSQETQYF. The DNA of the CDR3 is TGTGCCAGTAGCTGGGACAGCCAAGAAACCCAGTACTTC.

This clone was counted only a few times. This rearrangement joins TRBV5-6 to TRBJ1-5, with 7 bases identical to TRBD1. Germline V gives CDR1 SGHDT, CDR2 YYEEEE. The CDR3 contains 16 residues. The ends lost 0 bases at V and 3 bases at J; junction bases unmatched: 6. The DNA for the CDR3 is TGTGCCAGCAGCTTGGGACAGGGTAGGAACAATCAGCCCCAGCATTTT. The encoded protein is CASSLGQGRNNQPQHF.

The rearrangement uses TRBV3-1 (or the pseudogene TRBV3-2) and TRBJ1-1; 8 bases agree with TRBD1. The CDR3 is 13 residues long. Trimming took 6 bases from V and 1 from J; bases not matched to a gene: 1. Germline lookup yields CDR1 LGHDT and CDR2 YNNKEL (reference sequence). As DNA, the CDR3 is TGTGCCAGCAGGGGACAGGAGAACACTGAAGCTTTCTTT. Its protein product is CASRGQENTEAFF.

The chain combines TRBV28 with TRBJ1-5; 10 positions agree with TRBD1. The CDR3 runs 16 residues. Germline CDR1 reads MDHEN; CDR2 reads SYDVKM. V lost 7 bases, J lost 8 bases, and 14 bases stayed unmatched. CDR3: CASIKPGTGVPKPQHF. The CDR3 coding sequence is TGTGCCAGCATCAAACCCGGGACAGGGGTTCCCAAGCCCCAGCATTTT.

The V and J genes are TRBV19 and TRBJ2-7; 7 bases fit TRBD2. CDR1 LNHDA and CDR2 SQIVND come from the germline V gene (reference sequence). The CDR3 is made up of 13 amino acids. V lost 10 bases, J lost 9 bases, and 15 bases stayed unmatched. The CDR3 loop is CATPAGTALGQYV. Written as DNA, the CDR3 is TGTGCCACCCCAGCGGGGACTGCCCTTGGGCAGTACGTC.

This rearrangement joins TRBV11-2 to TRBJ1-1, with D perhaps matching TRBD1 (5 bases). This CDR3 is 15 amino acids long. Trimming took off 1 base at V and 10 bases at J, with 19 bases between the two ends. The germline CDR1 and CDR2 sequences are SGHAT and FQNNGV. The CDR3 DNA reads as TGTGCCAGCAGCTTAGGGTTCGGGGACGTCGTAAGAGCTTTCTTT. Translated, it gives CASSLGFGDVVRAFF.

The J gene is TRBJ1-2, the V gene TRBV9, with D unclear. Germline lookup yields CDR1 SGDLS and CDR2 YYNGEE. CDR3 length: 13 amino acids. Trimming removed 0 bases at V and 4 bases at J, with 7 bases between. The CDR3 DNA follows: TGTGCCAGCAGCGTAGTTCACCTCTATGGCTACACCTTC. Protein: CASSVVHLYGYTF.